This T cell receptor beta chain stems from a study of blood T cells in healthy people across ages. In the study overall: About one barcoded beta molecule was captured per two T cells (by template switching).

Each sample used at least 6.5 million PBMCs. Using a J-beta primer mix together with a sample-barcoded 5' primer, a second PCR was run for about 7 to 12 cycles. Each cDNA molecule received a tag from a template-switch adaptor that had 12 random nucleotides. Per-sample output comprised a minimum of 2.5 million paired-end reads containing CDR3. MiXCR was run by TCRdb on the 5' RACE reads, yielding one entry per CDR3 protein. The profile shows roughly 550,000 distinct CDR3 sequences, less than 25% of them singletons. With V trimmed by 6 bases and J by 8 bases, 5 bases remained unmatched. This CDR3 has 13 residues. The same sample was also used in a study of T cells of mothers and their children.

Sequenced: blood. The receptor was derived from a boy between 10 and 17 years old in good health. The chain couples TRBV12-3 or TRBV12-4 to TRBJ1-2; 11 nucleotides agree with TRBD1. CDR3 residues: CASSRTGGDGYTF. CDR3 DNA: TGTGCCAGCAGCCGGACAGGGGGCGACGGCTACACCTTC.